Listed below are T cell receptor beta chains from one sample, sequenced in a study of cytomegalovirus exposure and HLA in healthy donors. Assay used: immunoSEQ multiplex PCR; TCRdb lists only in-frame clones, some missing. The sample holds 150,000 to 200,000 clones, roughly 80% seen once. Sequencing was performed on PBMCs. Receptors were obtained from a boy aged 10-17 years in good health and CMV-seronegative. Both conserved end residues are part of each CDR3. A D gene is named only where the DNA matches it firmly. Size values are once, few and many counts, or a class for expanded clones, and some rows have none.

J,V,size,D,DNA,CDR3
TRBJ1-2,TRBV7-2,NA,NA,TGTGCCAGCAGCCTAGCCGGGACACGCGGCTATGGCTACACCTTC,CASSLAGTRGYGYTF
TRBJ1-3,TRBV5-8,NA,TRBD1,TGTGCCAGCACCTTCCGGACAGGGGCCCCCTCTGGAAACACCATATATTTT,CASTFRTGAPSGNTIYF
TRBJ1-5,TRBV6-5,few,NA,TGTGCCAGCAGTTACTCTTACGGGGGTAATCAGCCCCAGCATTTT,CASSYSYGGNQPQHF
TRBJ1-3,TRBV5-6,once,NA,TGTGCCAGCAGCTTGTCAGGGTTTGGCCTCTCTGGAAACACCATATATTTT,CASSLSGFGLSGNTIYF
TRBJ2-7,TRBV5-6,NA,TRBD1,TGTGCCAGCAGCCGGCTAGAGGGGGCCTCCTACGAGCAGTACTTC,CASSRLEGASYEQYF
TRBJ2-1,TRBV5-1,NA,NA,TGCGCCAGCAGCTTGGAGTGGGTCAGCGATGAGCAGTTCTTC,CASSLEWVSDEQFF
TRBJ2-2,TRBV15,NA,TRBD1,TGTGCCACTAAATCGGGACAGGGGGGCTTAGTCGGGGAGCTGTTTTTT,CATKSGQGGLVGELFF
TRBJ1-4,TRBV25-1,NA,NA,TGTGCCAGCAGTGAAATGACAGGCGGAAATGAAAAACTGTTTTTT,CASSEMTGGNEKLFF
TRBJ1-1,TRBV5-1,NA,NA,TGCGCCAGCAGCTTACAGAGCCCCACTGAAGCTTTCTTT,CASSLQSPTEAFF
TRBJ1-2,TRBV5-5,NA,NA,TGTGCCAGCAGCTTGGCCTTCCGGGGAGATAACTATGGCTACACCTTC,CASSLAFRGDNYGYTF
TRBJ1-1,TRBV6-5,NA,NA,TGTGCCAGCAGCCGAGAGGCTGAAGCTTTCTTT,CASSREAEAFF
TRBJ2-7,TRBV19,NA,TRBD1,TGTGCCAGTAGTATGGGGACAGGGCTCAGCGATTACGAGCAGTACTTC,CASSMGTGLSDYEQYF
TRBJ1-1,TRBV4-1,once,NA,TGCGCCAGCAGCCAAGATAGTATCGGGATGAACACTGAAGCTTTCTTT,CASSQDSIGMNTEAFF
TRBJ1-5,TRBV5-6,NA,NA,TGTGCCAGCAGCATCAGGGCCCAGCCCCAGCATTTT,CASSIRAQPQHF